The rows below give T cell receptor beta chains drawn from one sample of a study of T cells in Graves' hyperthyroidism and ophthalmopathy. TCRdb itself ran the multiplex PCR reads through MiXCR, one entry per CDR3 protein. The sample has approximately 560,000 distinct CDR3 sequences; approximately 15% are singletons. The material sequenced was blood. These receptors were obtained from a woman between 25 and 40 years old with Graves' hyperthyroidism. Both conserved end residues are part of each CDR3. The D gene is left open where the match is weak. The size of a clone is reported for some rows only, either as once, few or many, or as a class for expanded clones.

D: TRBD2; V: TRBV6-5; size: many; J: TRBJ2-3; DNA: TGTGCCAGCAGTTACGCTAGCGGGATGGGGGCAGATACGCAGTATTTT; CDR3: CASSYASGMGADTQYF
D: .; V: TRBV5-1; size: .; J: TRBJ2-1; DNA: TGCGCCAGCATGGAACAAAACTACAATGAGCAGTTCTTC; CDR3: CASMEQNYNEQFF
D: .; V: TRBV28; size: many; J: TRBJ2-7; DNA: TGTGCCAGCAGTTCTCAGGTCTCCTACGAGCAGTACTTC; CDR3: CASSSQVSYEQYF
D: .; V: TRBV20-1; size: .; J: TRBJ2-2; DNA: TGCAGTGCTAGAGATCTACGCAGGGGCACCGGGGAGCTGTTTTTT; CDR3: CSARDLRRGTGELFF
D: .; V: TRBV7-9; size: few; J: TRBJ2-3; DNA: TGTGCCAGCAGACCACCGGCCACAGATACGCAGTATTTT; CDR3: CASRPPATDTQYF
D: .; V: TRBV29-1; size: few; J: TRBJ2-7; DNA: TGCAGCGCCGGAACGACTAGCTCCTACGAGCAGTACTTC; CDR3: CSAGTTSSYEQYF
D: TRBD2; V: TRBV9; size: many; J: TRBJ2-7; DNA: TGTGCCAGCAGCGTAGGACTAGCGGGAGGGCGCTACGAGCAGTACTTC; CDR3: CASSVGLAGGRYEQYF
D: .; V: TRBV5-1; size: many; J: TRBJ1-1; DNA: TGCGCCAGCAGCTTGACGAACACTGAAGCTTTCTTT; CDR3: CASSLTNTEAFF
D: .; V: TRBV30; size: many; J: TRBJ1-5; DNA: TGTGCCTGGAATGGGGCGAGGAATCAGCCCCAGCATTTT; CDR3: CAWNGARNQPQHF
D: TRBD2; V: TRBV5-4; size: few; J: TRBJ2-2; DNA: TGTGCCAGCAGCTCTAGCGGGACCACCGGGGAGCTGTTTTTT; CDR3: CASSSSGTTGELFF
D: .; V: TRBV5-1; size: many; J: TRBJ2-1; DNA: TGCGCCAGCAGCTTAAGCGCGAGCTCCTACAATGAGCAGTTCTTC; CDR3: CASSLSASSYNEQFF
D: TRBD1; V: TRBV5-1; size: many; J: TRBJ1-6; DNA: TGCGCCAGCAGCCCCGGGACAGGGCGTAATAATTCACCCCTCCACTTT; CDR3: CASSPGTGRNNSPLHF
D: TRBD1; V: TRBV27; size: many; J: TRBJ2-7; DNA: TGTGCCAGCAGCCCCGGGACAGGGGGTGACGAGCAGTACTTC; CDR3: CASSPGTGGDEQYF
D: .; V: TRBV28; size: many; J: TRBJ2-7; DNA: TGTGCCAGCAGTACCTCCGGGGAAACCTACGAGCAGTACTTC; CDR3: CASSTSGETYEQYF